The rows below give T cell receptor beta chains drawn from one sample of a study of T cell changes during pregnancy in multiple sclerosis. TCRdb's table, derived via immunoSEQ multiplex PCR, lists solely in-frame clones and lacks some. The sample includes fewer than 35,000 clones, about 91% of them seen just once. The sample consisted of CD4+ T cells from peripheral blood mononuclear cells, taken in the third trimester of pregnancy. These receptors were obtained from a female donor in good health, enrolled as a control in a pregnancy study. Each CDR3 is given with its conserved first and last residue. The D gene is left open where the match is weak. For some rows the clone size is stated as once, few or many, or as a class when expanded; others skip it.

D gene	J gene	clone size	V gene	CDR3 protein	CDR3 DNA
TRBD1	TRBJ1-4	NA	TRBV28	CASSKTGREKLFF	TGTGCCAGCAGTAAGACAGGGAGGGAAAAACTGTTTTTT
TRBD2	TRBJ2-5	NA	TRBV10-3	CATDRLAGPQETQYF	TGTGCCACCGATCGACTAGCGGGACCTCAAGAGACCCAGTACTTC
TRBD1	TRBJ2-7	NA	TRBV5-1	CASSLGGTAYSYEQYF	TGCGCCAGCAGCTTGGGAGGGACAGCCTACTCCTACGAGCAGTACTTC
TRBD2	TRBJ2-2	NA	TRBV4-3	CASSPRLADYTGELFF	TGCGCCAGCAGCCCGAGGCTAGCGGATTACACCGGGGAGCTGTTTTTT
NA	TRBJ2-5	NA	TRBV18	CASSLGTTGETQYF	TGTGCCAGCTCACTAGGGACAACCGGGGAGACCCAGTACTTC
TRBD1	TRBJ1-6	NA	TRBV28	CASSGRQGMHSPLHF	TGTGCCAGCAGTGGACGACAGGGTATGCATTCACCCCTCCACTTT
NA	TRBJ1-3	NA	TRBV29-1	CSVEDRGGLGNTIYF	TGCAGCGTTGAAGATCGGGGTGGGCTCGGAAACACCATATATTTT
NA	TRBJ1-2	NA	TRBV28	CASSSGGGYTF	TGTGCCAGCAGTTCGGGGGGAGGCTACACCTTC
NA	TRBJ1-1	once	TRBV2	CASSATENTEAFF	TGTGCCAGCAGTGCAACAGAGAACACTGAAGCTTTCTTT
TRBD2	TRBJ2-3	once	TRBV4-3	CASSQVPSGREGDTQYF	TGCGCCAGCAGCCAAGTGCCTAGCGGGAGGGAGGGAGATACGCAGTATTTT
NA	TRBJ1-6	NA	TRBV30	CAWSQNSALHF	TGTGCCTGGAGTCAAAATTCAGCCCTCCACTTT
NA	TRBJ2-3	NA	TRBV4-2	CASSQTSTSTDTQYF	TGTGCCAGCAGCCAGACTAGTACTAGCACAGATACGCAGTATTTT
TRBD1	TRBJ2-2	few	TRBV28	CASSGTGSGELFF	TGTGCCAGCAGTGGGACAGGCAGCGGGGAGCTGTTTTTT
TRBD2	TRBJ2-2	NA	TRBV29-1	CSVQAGGPGTGELFF	TGCAGCGTTCAAGCGGGAGGGCCGGGCACCGGGGAGCTGTTTTTT
TRBD1	TRBJ1-6	NA	TRBV19	CASSLDRGHTNSPLHF	TGTGCCAGTAGTCTCGACAGGGGGCATACTAATTCACCCCTCCACTTT
TRBD2	TRBJ2-5	NA	TRBV28	CASSGLAGGSETQYF	TGTGCCAGCAGTGGACTAGCGGGGGGGAGTGAGACCCAGTACTTC